Listed below are T cell receptor beta chains from one sample, sequenced in a study of blood T cells in healthy people across ages. Using its own MiXCR run on the 5' RACE reads, TCRdb lists one record per CDR3 protein. The sample includes around 1,000,000 distinct CDR3 sequences, approximately 25% of them seen just once. The sample also formed part of further work on T cells of mothers and their children.

Input material: blood. All receptors come from a girl aged 2 to 10 in good health. The CDR3 runs from the conserved cysteine through the conserved F or W. The order of the fields is V gene, D gene, J gene, clone size, CDR3 DNA, CDR3 protein. A D gene is named only where the DNA matches it firmly. Size tells how often a clone was seen (once, few, many) or the class of an expanded clone, and some rows leave it out.

>TRBV10-3|TRBD2|TRBJ2-5|NA
TGTGCCATCATGAGCGGGGTTCAAGAGACCCAGTACTTC
CAIMSGVQETQYF
>TRBV29-1|NA|TRBJ1-1|NA
TGCAGCGTTGGGCAGTTGTTACTCGGGGATACTGAAGCTTTCTTT
CSVGQLLLGDTEAFF
>TRBV2|TRBD1|TRBJ1-4|NA
TGTGCCAGCAATGAATCAGGGGGTCCGAATGAAAAACTGTTTTTT
CASNESGGPNEKLFF
>TRBV13|TRBD1|TRBJ2-1|few
TGTGCCAGCAGCATAGGGGGCCCAAAAGTTGAGCAGTTCTTC
CASSIGGPKVEQFF
>TRBV7-2|TRBD1|TRBJ2-4|few
TGTGCCAGCAGCTTACAGGGGGCGGGGGCCAAAAACATTCAGTACTTC
CASSLQGAGAKNIQYF
>TRBV25-1|NA|TRBJ2-4|few
TGTGCCAGCAGTGATCAGACTTACATTCAGTACTTC
CASSDQTYIQYF
>TRBV12-3/TRBV12-4|NA|TRBJ2-2|few
TGTGCCAGCAGCGAACAGGAATGGAACACCGGGGAGCTGTTTTTT
CASSEQEWNTGELFF
>TRBV12-3/TRBV12-4|TRBD2|TRBJ2-3|once
TGTGCCAGCAACCAAGGACTAGCGGCAATCGGCACAGATACGCAGTATTTT
CASNQGLAAIGTDTQYF
>TRBV12-3/TRBV12-4|NA|TRBJ2-4|NA
TGTGCCAGCAGTTCGTCGGGTTTAGGGGTAAACATTCAGTACTTC
CASSSSGLGVNIQYF
>TRBV10-2|TRBD1|TRBJ2-7|few
TGCGCCAGCAACACTTTGGGGGACAGAGAAGTCGAGCAGTACTTC
CASNTLGDREVEQYF
>TRBV27|NA|TRBJ2-7|NA
TGTGCCAGCAGTTTATCCAGGGCCTACGAGCAGTACTTC
CASSLSRAYEQYF
>TRBV19|NA|TRBJ2-7|NA
TGTGCCAGTAGTATAGGAAGGGGCTACGAGCAGTACTTC
CASSIGRGYEQYF
>TRBV4-1|NA|TRBJ2-5|NA
TGCGCCAGCAGCCAAGAACCGGGACGGTGGGGTGAGACCCAGTACTTC
CASSQEPGRWGETQYF
>TRBV4-2|NA|TRBJ2-3|NA
TGTGCCAGCAGCCAAGATCGAGGTCCGGAACTCACAGATACGCAGTATTTT
CASSQDRGPELTDTQYF
>TRBV28|TRBD1|TRBJ2-7|NA
TGTGCCAGCAGTTCGACAGGGCCTTCCCTCTCCTACGAGCAGTACTTC
CASSSTGPSLSYEQYF
>TRBV29-1|NA|TRBJ2-1|NA
TGCAGCGTTTGGGCGGGCGGCAATGAGCAGTTCTTC
CSVWAGGNEQFF
>TRBV11-2|NA|TRBJ1-1|NA
TGTGCCAGCTCTCCGGGCAGGGTTTTGACTGAAGCTTTCTTT
CASSPGRVLTEAFF
>TRBV20-1|NA|TRBJ2-7|few
TGCAGTGCCTCGGGTGACAGCGAGGTTTTATACGAGCAGTACTTC
CSASGDSEVLYEQYF
>TRBV11-2|TRBD1|TRBJ1-3|few
TGTGCCAGCACCCTAAACCCAAAGACAGGGTTTCACGGAAACACCATATATTTT
CASTLNPKTGFHGNTIYF
>TRBV10-3|NA|TRBJ2-1|NA
TGTGCCATCAGTGAAGGGTACTACAATGAGCAGTTCTTC
CAISEGYYNEQFF